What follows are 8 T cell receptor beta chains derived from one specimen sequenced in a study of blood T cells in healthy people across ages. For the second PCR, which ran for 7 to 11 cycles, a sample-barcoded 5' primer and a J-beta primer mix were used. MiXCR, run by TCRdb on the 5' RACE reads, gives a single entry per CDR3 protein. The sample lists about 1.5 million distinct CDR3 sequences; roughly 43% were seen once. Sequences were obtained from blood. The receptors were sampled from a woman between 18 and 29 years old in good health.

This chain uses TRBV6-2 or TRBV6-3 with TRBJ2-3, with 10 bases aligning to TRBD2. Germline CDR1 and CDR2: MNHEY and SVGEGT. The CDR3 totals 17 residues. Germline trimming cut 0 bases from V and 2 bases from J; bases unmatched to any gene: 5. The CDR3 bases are TGTGCCAGCAGTTACTCGGGAACTAGCGGGGACACAGATACGCAGTATTTT. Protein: CASSYSGTSGDTDTQYF.

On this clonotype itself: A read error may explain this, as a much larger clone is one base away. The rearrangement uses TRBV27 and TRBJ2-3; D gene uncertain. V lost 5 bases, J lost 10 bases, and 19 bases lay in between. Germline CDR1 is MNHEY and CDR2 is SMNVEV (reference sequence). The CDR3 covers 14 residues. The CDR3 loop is CASSVLSTTAPQYF. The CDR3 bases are TGTGCCAGCAGTGTACTGAGTACTACGGCCCCGCAGTATTTT.

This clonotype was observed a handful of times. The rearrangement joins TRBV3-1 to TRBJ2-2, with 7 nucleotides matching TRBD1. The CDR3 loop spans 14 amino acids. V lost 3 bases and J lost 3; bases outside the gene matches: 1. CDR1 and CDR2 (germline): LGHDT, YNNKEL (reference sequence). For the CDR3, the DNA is TGTGCCAGCAGCCACAGGGGGTACACCGGGGAGCTGTTTTTT. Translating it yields CASSHRGYTGELFF.

The CDR3 bases are TGTGCCAGCAGCCAGAGATACGGGGCGTACACAGATACGCAGTATTTT. It is translated as CASSQRYGAYTDTQYF. The rearrangement uses TRBV3-1 and TRBJ2-3; D assignment may be TRBD1 or TRBD2 (5 bases each). Germline V gene sequence: CDR1 LGHDT, CDR2 YNNKEL (reference sequence). The V gene lost 3 bases and the J gene lost 2 bases, with 15 bases spanning the gap. This CDR3 spans 16 amino acids.

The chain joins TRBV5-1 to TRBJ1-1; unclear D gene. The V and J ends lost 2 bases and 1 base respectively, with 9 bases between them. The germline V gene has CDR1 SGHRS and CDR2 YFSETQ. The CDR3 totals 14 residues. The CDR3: CASSFRPTNTEAFF. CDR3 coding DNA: TGCGCCAGCAGCTTCCGGCCGACGAACACTGAAGCTTTCTTT.

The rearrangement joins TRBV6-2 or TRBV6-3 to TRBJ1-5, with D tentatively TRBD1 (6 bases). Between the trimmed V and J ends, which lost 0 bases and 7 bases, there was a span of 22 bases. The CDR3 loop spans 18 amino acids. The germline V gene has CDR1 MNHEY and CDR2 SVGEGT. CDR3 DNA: TGTGCCAGCAGTTACTCGGGCCAAAACAGGGCAGGAGGGCAGCCCCAGCATTTT. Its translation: CASSYSGQNRAGGQPQHF.

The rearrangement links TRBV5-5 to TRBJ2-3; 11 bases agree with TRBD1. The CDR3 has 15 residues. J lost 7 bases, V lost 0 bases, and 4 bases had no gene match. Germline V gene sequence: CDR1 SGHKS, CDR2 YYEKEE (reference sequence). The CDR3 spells CASSLADRGLNTQYF. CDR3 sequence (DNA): TGTGCCAGCAGCTTGGCGGACAGGGGGCTAAATACGCAGTATTTT. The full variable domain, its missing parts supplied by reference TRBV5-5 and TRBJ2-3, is DAGVTQSPTHLIKTRGQQVTLRCSPISGHKSVSWYQQVLGQGPQFIFQYYEKEERGRGNFPDRFSARQFPNYSSELNVNALLLGDSALYLCASSLADRGLNTQYFGPGTRLTVL.

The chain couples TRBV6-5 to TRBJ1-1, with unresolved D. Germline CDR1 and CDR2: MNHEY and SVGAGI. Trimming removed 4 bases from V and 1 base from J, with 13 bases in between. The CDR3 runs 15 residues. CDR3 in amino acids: CASSSAGRRNTEAFF. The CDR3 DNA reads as TGTGCCAGCAGTTCCGCCGGTCGGAGGAACACTGAAGCTTTCTTT.